The 6 T cell receptor beta chains below were found in one sample sequenced in a study of CD8+CD57+ T cells in acquired aplastic anemia. Flow cytometry had shown expanded CD8+CD57+ cells in the patients chosen for sequencing. TCR beta VDJ and CDR3 profiles were obtained from a genomic DNA template. Via MiXCR, TCRdb re-called the reads, giving one row per CDR3 protein. Of about 270,000 distinct CDR3 sequences listed, around 82% are singletons. Sample: sorted CD4+, CD8+, or CD8+CD57+ T cells (not recorded which) from PBMCs. These receptors were collected from a human donor with aplastic anemia.

As for this clonotype: The junction shows a germline mismatch at one end, possibly a read error. The chain combines TRBV7-3 with TRBJ2-3; D is possibly TRBD1 (7 bases). The V gene's germline CDR1 is SGHTA and CDR2 FQGTGA. The CDR3 loop spans 14 amino acids. DNA of the CDR3: TGTGCCAGCAGCTCAGGGGGAGGTCCCGAGACGCAGTACTTT. Translated, it gives CASSSGGGPETQYF.

Regarding this clonotype: An end of the junction does not agree with germline; a read error may underlie this. The genes are TRBV7-9 and TRBJ2-1; no definite D call. The length of the CDR3 is 14 residues. Germline-derived CDR1 and CDR2 are SEHNR and FQNEAQ (reference sequence). CDR3 amino acids: CASSLHPRYPVQLF. The CDR3 region has the DNA TGTGCCAGCAGCCTGCATCCAAGATACCCTGTGCAGTTGTTC.

The rearrangement joins TRBV11-1 to TRBJ2-5, with D possibly being TRBD2 (5 bases). Germline V CDR1 and CDR2: SGHAT, FQDESV (reference sequence). V lost 11 bases and J 5 bases, leaving 15 bases between the germline ends. This CDR3 region has 12 residues. The CDR3 is CAGKGDRETQYF. The CDR3 DNA reads TGTGCCGGAAAGGGAGATAGGGAGACCCAGTACTTC.

Concerning this clonotype itself: At one of its ends the junction is not consistent with the germline gene, which may arise from a read error. The V gene is TRBV7-3, the J gene TRBJ2-3, with TRBD2 identical over 7 bases. The length of the CDR3 is 14 residues. Germline CDR1 and CDR2: SGHTA and FQGTGA. The CDR3 here is CASSSAGTPDEHQF. The CDR3 nucleotides are TGTGCCAGCAGTTCAGCGGGAACTCCGGATGAGCACCAGTTT.

In its sample, this clonotype was seen once. V and J are TRBV7-6 and TRBJ2-1, with TRBD2 identical over 7 bases. CDR1 SGHVS and CDR2 FNYEAQ come from the germline V gene. Trimming removed 7 bases from V and 16 bases from J; junction bases left unmatched: 22. The CDR3 totals 15 residues. CDR3 sequence: CASTLGRVPSDANFF. The CDR3 bases are TGTGCCAGCACCCTAGGGAGGGTCCCCTCTGATGCCAACTTCTTC. Drawing the rest from reference TRBV7-6 and TRBJ2-1, the complete variable domain is GAGVSQSPRYKVTKRGQDVALRCDPISGHVSLYWYRQALGQGPEFLTYFNYEAQQDKSGLPNDRFSAERPEGSISTLTIQRTEQRDSAMYRCASTLGRVPSDANFFGPGTRLTVL.

This chain links TRBV24-1 with TRBJ1-5; no clear D gene. The CDR3 runs to 14 residues. Germline lookup yields CDR1 KGHDR and CDR2 SFDVKD. Trimming left V 4 bases short and J 0 bases short, with 6 bases between. CDR3 sequence: CATSEDGSNQPQHF. CDR3 DNA sequence: TGTGCCACCAGTGAGGACGGTAGCAATCAGCCCCAGCATTTT.